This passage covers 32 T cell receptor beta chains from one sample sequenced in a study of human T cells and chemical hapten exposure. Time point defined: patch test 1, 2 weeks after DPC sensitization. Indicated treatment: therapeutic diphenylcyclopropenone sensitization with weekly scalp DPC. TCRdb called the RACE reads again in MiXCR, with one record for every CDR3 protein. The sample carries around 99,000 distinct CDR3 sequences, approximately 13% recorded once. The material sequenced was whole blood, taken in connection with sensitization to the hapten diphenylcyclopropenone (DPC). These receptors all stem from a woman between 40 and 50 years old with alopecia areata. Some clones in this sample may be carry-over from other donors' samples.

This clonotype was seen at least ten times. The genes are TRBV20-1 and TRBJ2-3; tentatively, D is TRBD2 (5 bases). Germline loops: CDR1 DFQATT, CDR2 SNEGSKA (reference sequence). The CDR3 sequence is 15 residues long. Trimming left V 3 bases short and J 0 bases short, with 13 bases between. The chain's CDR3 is CSASGLAPSTDTQYF. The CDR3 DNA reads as TGCAGTGCTAGTGGGCTAGCACCTAGCACAGATACGCAGTATTTT.

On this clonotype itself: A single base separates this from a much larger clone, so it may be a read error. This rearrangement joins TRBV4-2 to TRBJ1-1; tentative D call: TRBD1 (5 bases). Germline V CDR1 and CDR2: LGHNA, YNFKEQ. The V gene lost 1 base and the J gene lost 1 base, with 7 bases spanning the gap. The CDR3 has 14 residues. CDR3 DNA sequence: TGTGCCAGCAGCCAAGGGACATCGAACACTGAAGCTTTCTTT. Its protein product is CASSQGTSNTEAFF.

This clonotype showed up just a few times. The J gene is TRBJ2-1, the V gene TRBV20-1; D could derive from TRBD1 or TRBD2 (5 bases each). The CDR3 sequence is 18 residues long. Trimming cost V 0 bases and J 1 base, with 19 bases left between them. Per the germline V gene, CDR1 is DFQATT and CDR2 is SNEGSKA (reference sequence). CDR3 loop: CSARDGVPGPRSYNEQFF. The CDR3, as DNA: TGCAGTGCTAGAGATGGGGTACCGGGACCCCGTTCCTACAATGAGCAGTTCTTC.

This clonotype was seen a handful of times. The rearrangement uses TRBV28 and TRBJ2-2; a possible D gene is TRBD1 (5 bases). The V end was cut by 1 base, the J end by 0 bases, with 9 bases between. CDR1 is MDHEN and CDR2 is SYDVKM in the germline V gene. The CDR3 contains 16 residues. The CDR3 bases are TGTGCCAGCAGTTTATTGGGCAGGGCGAACACCGGGGAGCTGTTTTTT. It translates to CASSLLGRANTGELFF. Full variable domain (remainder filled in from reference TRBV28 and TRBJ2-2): DVKVTQSSRYLVKRTGEKVFLECVQDMDHENMFWYRQDPGLGLRLIYFSYDVKMKEKGDIPEGYSVSREKKERFSLILESASTNQTSMYLCASSLLGRANTGELFFGEGSRLTVL.

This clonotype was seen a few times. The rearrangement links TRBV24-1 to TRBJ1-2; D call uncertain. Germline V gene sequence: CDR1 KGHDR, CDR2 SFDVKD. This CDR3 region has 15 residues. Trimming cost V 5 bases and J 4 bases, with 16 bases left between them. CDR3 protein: CATSGWSGPTYGYTF. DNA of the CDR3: TGTGCCACCAGTGGATGGAGTGGCCCTACCTATGGCTACACCTTC.

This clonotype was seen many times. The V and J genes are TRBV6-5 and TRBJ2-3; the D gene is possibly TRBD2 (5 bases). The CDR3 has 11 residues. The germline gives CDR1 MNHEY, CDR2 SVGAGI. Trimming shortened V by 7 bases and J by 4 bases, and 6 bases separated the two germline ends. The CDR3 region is CASTRADTQYF. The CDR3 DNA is TGTGCCAGCACGAGGGCAGATACGCAGTATTTT.

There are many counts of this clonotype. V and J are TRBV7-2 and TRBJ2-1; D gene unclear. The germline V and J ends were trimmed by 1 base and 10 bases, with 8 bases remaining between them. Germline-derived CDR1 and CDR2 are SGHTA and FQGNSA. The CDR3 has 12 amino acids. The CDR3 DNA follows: TGTGCCAGCAGCTTAGTTATGCAGGAGCAGTTCTTC. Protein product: CASSLVMQEQFF.

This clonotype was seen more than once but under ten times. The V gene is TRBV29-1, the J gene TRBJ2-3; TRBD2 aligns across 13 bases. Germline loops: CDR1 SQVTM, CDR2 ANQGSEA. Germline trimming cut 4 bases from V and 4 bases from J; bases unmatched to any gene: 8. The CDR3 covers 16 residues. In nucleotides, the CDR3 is TGCAGCGTTGTCGGGACTAGCGGGATCTCGGCAGATACGCAGTATTTT. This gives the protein CSVVGTSGISADTQYF.

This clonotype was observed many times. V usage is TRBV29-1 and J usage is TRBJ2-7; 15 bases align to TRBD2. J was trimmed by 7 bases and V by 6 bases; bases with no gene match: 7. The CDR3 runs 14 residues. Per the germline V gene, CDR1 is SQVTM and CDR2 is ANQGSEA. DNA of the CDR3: TGCAGCGTCGTCGTTGGACTAGCGGGAGGGGAGCAGTACTTC. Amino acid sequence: CSVVVGLAGGEQYF.

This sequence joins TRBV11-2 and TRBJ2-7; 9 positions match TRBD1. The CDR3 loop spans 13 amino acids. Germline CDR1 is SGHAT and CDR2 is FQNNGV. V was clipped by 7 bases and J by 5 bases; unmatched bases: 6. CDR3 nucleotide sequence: TGTGCCAGCACCCTGGACAGGGGCCACGAGCAGTACTTC. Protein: CASTLDRGHEQYF.

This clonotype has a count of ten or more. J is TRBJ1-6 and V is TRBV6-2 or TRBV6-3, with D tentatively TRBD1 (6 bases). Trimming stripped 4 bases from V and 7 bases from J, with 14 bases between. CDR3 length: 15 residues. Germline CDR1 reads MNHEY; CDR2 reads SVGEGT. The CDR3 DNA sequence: TGTGCCAGCAGTTCAGGGGAGACAGAGAATTCACCCCTCCACTTT. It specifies CASSSGETENSPLHF.

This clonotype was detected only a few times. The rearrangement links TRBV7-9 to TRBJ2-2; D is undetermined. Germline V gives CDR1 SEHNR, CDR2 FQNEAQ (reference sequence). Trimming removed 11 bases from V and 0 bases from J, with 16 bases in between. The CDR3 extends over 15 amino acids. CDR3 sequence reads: CAPLPPRSNTGELFF. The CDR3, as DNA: TGTGCCCCCCTGCCCCCAAGGTCGAACACCGGGGAGCTGTTTTTT.

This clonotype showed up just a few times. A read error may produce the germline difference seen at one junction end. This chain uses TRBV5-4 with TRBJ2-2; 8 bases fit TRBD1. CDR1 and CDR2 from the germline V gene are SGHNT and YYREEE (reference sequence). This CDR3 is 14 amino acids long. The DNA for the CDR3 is TGTGCCAGCAGTTTGGACAGGGTGTCCGGGGAGCTGTTTTTT. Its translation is CASSLDRVSGELFF.

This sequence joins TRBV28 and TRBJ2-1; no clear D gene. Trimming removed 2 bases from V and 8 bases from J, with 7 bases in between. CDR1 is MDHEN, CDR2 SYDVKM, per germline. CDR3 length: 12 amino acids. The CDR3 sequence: CASSLVLDEQFF. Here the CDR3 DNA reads TGTGCCAGCAGTTTAGTTCTCGATGAGCAGTTCTTC.

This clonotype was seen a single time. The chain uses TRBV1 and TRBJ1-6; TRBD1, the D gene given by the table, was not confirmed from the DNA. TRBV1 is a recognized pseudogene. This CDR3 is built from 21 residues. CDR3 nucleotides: TGCACCAGCAGCCAAGATCTTAGGTACAGGGTGTGGGATATGCGCAATTCACCCCTCCACTTT. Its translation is CTSSQDLRYRVWDMRNSPLHF.

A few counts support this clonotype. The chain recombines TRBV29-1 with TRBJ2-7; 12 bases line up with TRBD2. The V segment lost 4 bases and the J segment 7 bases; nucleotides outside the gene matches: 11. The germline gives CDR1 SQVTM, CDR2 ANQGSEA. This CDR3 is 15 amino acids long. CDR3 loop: CSVASSLAGGLEQYF. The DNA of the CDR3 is TGCAGCGTTGCTTCATCCCTAGCGGGAGGGCTAGAGCAGTACTTC.

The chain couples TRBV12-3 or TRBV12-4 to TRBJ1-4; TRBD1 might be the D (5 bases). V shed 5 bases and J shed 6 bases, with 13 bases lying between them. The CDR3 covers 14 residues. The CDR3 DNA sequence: TGTGCCAGCAGTCCCAGGGAGGGACATGAAAAACTGTTTTTT. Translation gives CASSPREGHEKLFF.

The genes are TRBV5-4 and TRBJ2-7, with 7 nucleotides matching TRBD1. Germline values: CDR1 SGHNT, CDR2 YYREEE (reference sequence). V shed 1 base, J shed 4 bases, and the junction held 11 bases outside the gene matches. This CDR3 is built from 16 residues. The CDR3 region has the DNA TGTGCCAGCAGCTTGCAAGGGGGCTCGACCCTTTACGAGCAGTACTTC. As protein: CASSLQGGSTLYEQYF.

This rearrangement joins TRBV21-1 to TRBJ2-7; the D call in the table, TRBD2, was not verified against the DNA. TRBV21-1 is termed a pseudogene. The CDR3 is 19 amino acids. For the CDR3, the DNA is TGTGCCAGCAGCAAAGTGACGAGTCTCGGGAAACTCCGTTCCTACGAGCAGTACTTC. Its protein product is CASSKVTSLGKLRSYEQYF.

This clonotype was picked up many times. DNA for the CDR3: TGTGCCAGCAGCTTAGTTTTTGGGGGCGCGGAAGAGCAGTACTTC. Protein: CASSLVFGGAEEQYF. V and J are TRBV7-6 and TRBJ2-7, with a weak D call TRBD1 (6 bases). This CDR3 comprises 15 residues. In germline, CDR1 is SGHVS, CDR2 FNYEAQ. V shed 1 base and J shed 7 bases, with 17 bases lying between them.

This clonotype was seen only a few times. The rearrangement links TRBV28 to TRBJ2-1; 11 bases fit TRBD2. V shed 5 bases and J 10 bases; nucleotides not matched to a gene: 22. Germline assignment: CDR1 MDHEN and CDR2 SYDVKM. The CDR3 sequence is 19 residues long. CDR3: CASSTTVYLAPSGRFEQFF. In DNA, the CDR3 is TGTGCCAGCAGTACTACAGTTTATTTAGCGCCTAGCGGGAGGTTCGAGCAGTTCTTC.

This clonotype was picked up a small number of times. DNA of the CDR3: TGTGCCAGTAGTAAGGGAAGGGGGACCGGGGAGCTGTTTTTT. Its protein is CASSKGRGTGELFF. The chain joins TRBV19 to TRBJ2-2, with D possibly matching TRBD1 (6 bases). The germline gives CDR1 LNHDA, CDR2 SQIVND (reference sequence). Trimming removed 4 bases at V and 5 bases at J, with 11 bases between. The CDR3 runs 14 residues.

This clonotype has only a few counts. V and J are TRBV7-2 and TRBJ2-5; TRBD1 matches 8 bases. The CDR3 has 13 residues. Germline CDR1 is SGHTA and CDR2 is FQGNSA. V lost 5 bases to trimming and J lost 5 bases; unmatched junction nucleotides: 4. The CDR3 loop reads CASSGNRGETQYF. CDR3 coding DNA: TGTGCCAGCAGCGGGAACAGGGGGGAGACCCAGTACTTC. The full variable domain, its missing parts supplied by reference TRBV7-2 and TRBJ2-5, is GAGVSQSPSNKVTEKGKDVELRCDPISGHTALYWYRQSLGQGLEFLIYFQGNSAPDKSGLPSDRFSAERTGGSVSTLTIQRTQQEDSAVYLCASSGNRGETQYFGPGTRLLVL.

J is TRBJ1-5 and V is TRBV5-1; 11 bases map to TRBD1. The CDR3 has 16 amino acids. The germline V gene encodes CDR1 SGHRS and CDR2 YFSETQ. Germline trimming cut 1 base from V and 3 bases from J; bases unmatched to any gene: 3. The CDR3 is CASSLTGQGDNQPQHF. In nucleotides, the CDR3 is TGCGCCAGCAGCTTGACGGGACAGGGGGACAATCAGCCCCAGCATTTT.

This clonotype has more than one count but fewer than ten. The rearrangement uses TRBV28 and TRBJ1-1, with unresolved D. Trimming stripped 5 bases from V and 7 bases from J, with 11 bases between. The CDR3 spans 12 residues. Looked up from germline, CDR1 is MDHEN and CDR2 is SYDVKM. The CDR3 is CASSGGFLEAFF. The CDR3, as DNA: TGTGCCAGCAGTGGAGGTTTTCTTGAAGCTTTCTTT.

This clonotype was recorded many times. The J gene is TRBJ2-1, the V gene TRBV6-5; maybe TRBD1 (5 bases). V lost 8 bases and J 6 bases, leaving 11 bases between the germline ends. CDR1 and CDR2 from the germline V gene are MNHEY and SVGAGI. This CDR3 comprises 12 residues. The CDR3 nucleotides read TGTGCCAGCGGTCAGGGTTTCAATGAGCAGTTCTTC. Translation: CASGQGFNEQFF.

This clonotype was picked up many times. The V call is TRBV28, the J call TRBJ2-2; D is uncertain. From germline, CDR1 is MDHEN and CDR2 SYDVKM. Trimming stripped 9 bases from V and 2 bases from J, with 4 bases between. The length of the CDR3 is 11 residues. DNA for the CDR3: TGTGCCAGTACAAACACCGGGGAGCTGTTTTTT. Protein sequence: CASTNTGELFF.

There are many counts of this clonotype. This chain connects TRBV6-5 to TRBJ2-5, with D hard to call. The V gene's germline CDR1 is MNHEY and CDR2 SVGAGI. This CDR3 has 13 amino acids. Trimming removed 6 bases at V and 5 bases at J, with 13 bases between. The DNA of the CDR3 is TGTGCCAGCAGCCGGAGTGAAATGGAGACCCAGTACTTC. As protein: CASSRSEMETQYF.

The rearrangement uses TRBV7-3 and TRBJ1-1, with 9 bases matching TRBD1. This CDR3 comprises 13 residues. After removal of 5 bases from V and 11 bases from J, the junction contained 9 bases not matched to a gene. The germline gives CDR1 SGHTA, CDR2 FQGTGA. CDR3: CASSPDRGFLAFF. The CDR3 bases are TGTGCCAGCAGCCCCGACAGGGGGTTCCTCGCTTTCTTT. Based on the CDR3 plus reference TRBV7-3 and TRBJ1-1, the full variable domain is GAGVSQTPSNKVTEKGKYVELRCDPISGHTALYWYRQSLGQGPEFLIYFQGTGAADDSGLPNDRFFAVRPEGSVSTLKIQRTERGDSAVYLCASSPDRGFLAFFGQGTRLTVV.

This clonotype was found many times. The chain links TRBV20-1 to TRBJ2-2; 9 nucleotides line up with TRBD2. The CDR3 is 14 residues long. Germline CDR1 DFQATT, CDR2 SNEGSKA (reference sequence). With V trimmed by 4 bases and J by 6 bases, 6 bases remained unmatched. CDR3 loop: CSANLGLASGELFF. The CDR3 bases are TGCAGTGCTAACCTGGGACTAGCATCCGGGGAGCTGTTTTTT.

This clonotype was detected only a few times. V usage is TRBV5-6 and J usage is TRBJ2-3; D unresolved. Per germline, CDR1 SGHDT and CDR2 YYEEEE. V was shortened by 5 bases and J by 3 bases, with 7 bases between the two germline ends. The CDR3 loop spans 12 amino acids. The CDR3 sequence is CASRLETDTQYF. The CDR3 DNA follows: TGTGCCAGCAGGCTGGAGACAGATACGCAGTATTTT.

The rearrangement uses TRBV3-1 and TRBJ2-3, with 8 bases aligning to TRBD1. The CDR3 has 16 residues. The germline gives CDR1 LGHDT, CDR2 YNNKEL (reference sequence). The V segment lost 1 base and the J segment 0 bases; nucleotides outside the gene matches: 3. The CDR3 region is CASSQGDRGSTDTQYF. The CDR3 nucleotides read TGTGCCAGCAGCCAAGGAGACAGGGGTAGCACAGATACGCAGTATTTT.